Sequencing of this T cell receptor beta chain was carried out in a study of T cell responses to AZD1222 COVID-19 vaccine (dated by TCRdb to the early 2020s). About the study as a whole: A total of just over 230 trial participants underwent TCR sequencing, of whom 200 to 220 had received two doses of AZD1222 and 26 had received two doses of the MenACWY control vaccine. Trial participants were enrolled by age into 18-55, 56-69 and 70-plus year subgroups, with 148, 28 and 57 TCR-sequenced participants respectively. Here is what the overall study found, with its caveats: After two AZD1222 doses, spike-specific TCR breadth and depth were significantly higher than at day 0 and than in MenACWY recipients. Nearly half of unique spike-specific TCRs reportedly recognized epitopes outside regions mutated in the B.1.351 and B.1.1.7 variants. Because no day 14 peak-response samples were available, repertoires were characterized only after the peak T cell response. CD4 TCRs associated with the vaccine covered the entire spike protein, and the dominant responses were in regions 160-218 and 743-854. Conclusions about previously exposed vaccinees are limited because only five to seven AZD1222 recipients were SARS-CoV-2 seropositive at baseline. In the small 56-69-year group, the increase in depth fell short of significance, most likely because of low power. Participants were mostly white British and included more females than males, and it was suggested by the authors that clonal diversity may have been underestimated.

Concerning this clone itself: What antigen it recognizes has not been identified. No qualities accompany the bases; no much larger clone lies one base away.

In the paper's terms, the time point label means: about 28 days (+/-7) after the second vaccine dose. What the treatment or condition label conveys for this sample: meningococcal conjugate vaccine given as trial control. Samples from vaccinated people were obtained from the UK trials COV001 and COV002, which included a single-blind randomized controlled phase 2/3 trial of AZD1222 (ChAdOx1 nCoV-19) in healthy adults. Trial participant PBMC samples were collected at day 0 and day 28 after the second dose for TCRbeta chain sequencing. The germline ends are 11 bases apart after V is trimmed by 4 bases and J by 5 bases. Reading the germline V gene gives CDR1 SQVTM and CDR2 ANQGSEA. The CDR3 runs 12 residues from the cysteine to the phenylalanine. CDR3 DNA is the only sequence kept; it has 36 bases, read in frame from the first base. The CDR3 regions of human TCRbeta chains were analyzed by immunosequencing. In the authors' own workflow: TCRs in the repertoires were matched against a reference library of SARS-CoV-2-specific TCRs that had been generated with the MIRA antigen-specificity platform. Breadth was defined as the fraction of unique TCRs that were SARS-CoV-2-associated, and depth was defined as the fraction of total T cells that were SARS-CoV-2-associated. Each spike-specific TCR was assigned to its reactive spike region and to a CD4 or CD8 class using the MIRA data. Log10-transformed breadth and depth values were compared by one-way ANOVA with Sidak's multiple comparisons tests. As stored in TCRdb, this immuneACCESS dataset retains in-frame rearrangements with V and J assigned. A fraction of the clones does not appear; measured against another copy, unresolved V genes explain less than half of the discrepancy, and the remainder lacks a known reason. The DNA was the basis for D and trimming; V, J and clone size are from that table. Recorded for this sample are 130,000 to 150,000 clones; approximately 86% of them occurred a single time. Together, the top ten hold 5% to 5.5% of the sample.

The sample was peripheral blood, taken 28 days after the second dose of the MenACWY control vaccine. The sequence joins TRBV29-1 to TRBJ1-2, with the identity of the D gene unclear. This sequence originates from an adult who received the MenACWY meningococcal vaccine as a control. CDR3 protein: CSVGGRAYGYTF. Read as DNA, the sequence is TGCAGCGTTGGAGGACGGGCTTATGGCTACACCTTC.